Listed here are 3 T cell receptor beta chains from one sample, sequenced in a study of prognosis after radiotherapy for stage I lung cancer. Amplification of the TCR beta CDR3 (from genomic DNA) was done by two-round multiplex PCR. First-round PCR amplification was performed with primers specific to each TRBV and TRBJ gene. TCRdb recomputed calls from the multiplex PCR reads with MiXCR, one row per CDR3 protein. Found here are fewer than 30,000 distinct CDR3 sequences, 46% of them singletons; the top ten hold under 15%. Sequenced material: PBMCs, taken before or after stereotactic body radiation therapy (not recorded which). The receptor set was obtained from a donor over 45 with non-small cell lung cancer.

As concerns this clonotype: The germline gene is not matched at one end of the junction; a read error may be the cause. The chain has TRBV10-3 and TRBJ2-6, with D possibly called TRBD1 or TRBD2 (5 bases each). CDR1 and CDR2 from the germline V gene are ENHRY and SYGVKD. The CDR3 has 15 amino acids. This CDR3 is CASRQTGRGANVLTF. The CDR3 coding sequence is TGTGCCAGCCGCCAGACGGGACGTGGGGCCAACGTCCTGACATTC.

The chain has TRBV2 and TRBJ2-7, with a possible D match to TRBD2 (5 bases). Trimming took off 2 bases at V and 3 bases at J, with 14 bases between the two ends. This CDR3 has 15 residues. CDR1 is SNHLY, CDR2 FYNNEI, per germline. The CDR3 region is CASSEYPRAVYEQYF. CDR3 bases: TGTGCCAGCAGTGAATACCCACGAGCGGTCTACGAGCAGTACTTC.

This clonotype was seen only once. The junction departs from germline at one end; a sequencing error may be responsible. V and J are TRBV28 and TRBJ1-2; a weak D match, TRBD1 (5 bases). Germline CDR1 MDHEN, CDR2 SYDVKM. CDR3 length equals 14 residues. CDR3 bases: TGTGCCATCGGTAACCCGGGGCAGAACTATCGCTACACCTTC. Amino acid sequence: CAIGNPGQNYRYTF.